This T cell receptor beta chain was retrieved from a study of CD8 T cell repertoires and HIV-1 epitope variants. Germline CDR1 reads SGHVS; CDR2 reads FQNEAQ. The length of the CDR3 is 15 residues. V shed 5 bases and J shed 0 bases, with 11 bases lying between them. In this sample, this clone turned up a few times. Its cognate antigen is unknown. Profiling relied on immunoSEQ multiplex PCR, and the TCRdb table lists in-frame clones only, not all of them. The table includes some 5,600 clones, about 65% detected once. Sequences were obtained from cultured CD8+ T cells derived from PBMCs. The gene calls are TRBV7-8 and TRBJ2-1; D uncertain. This clonotype originated in a male donor with HIV. CDR3 sequence (DNA): TGTGCCAGCAGCCCTGGGTTGGCCTCCTACAATGAGCAGTTCTTC. Translation: CASSPGLASYNEQFF.